The rows below give T cell receptor beta chains drawn from one sample of a study of OX40 agonist ivuxolimab in advanced cancers. Using immunoSEQ multiplex PCR, the repertoire was profiled, and TCRdb retains in-frame clones only, with some absent. This sample yields about 100,000 clones, of which around nine tenths are seen a single time; around 0.31% belongs to the top ten. The input for sequencing was CD4+ or CD8+ T cells sorted from blood, taken in a trial of the OX40 agonist ivuxolimab. The source of these receptors is an adult with an advanced solid tumor such as melanoma, head and neck, liver or kidney cancer. Each CDR3 is given with its conserved first and last residue. The order of the fields is J gene, V gene, clone size, CDR3 length, D gene, CDR3 DNA, CDR3 protein. D genes are given only for firm matches. Clone size is given for some rows only: seen once, a few or many times, or a class if the clone is expanded.

TRBJ2-3 TRBV7-8 - 13 - TGTGCCAGCAGCTTAGGACCTGAAGATACGCAGTATTTT CASSLGPEDTQYF
TRBJ2-3 TRBV27 - 15 TRBD2 TGTGCCAGCAGTCCCACGGGACTAGCTATTGGTACGCAGTATTTT CASSPTGLAIGTQYF
TRBJ2-5 TRBV28 - 12 - TGTGCCAGCAGTACCCGTCGGCTAGCGTCCTACTTC CASSTRRLASYF
TRBJ2-7 TRBV18 - 15 TRBD1 TGTGCCAGCTCACCGACTCCGGGACAGGGTTACGAGCAGTACTTC CASSPTPGQGYEQYF
TRBJ1-2 TRBV4-1 - 17 TRBD1 TGCGCCAGCAGCCAAGAACTGACGGACAGGGGAAGCTATGGCTACACCTTC CASSQELTDRGSYGYTF
TRBJ2-3 TRBV5-4 - 16 - TGTGCCAGCAGCTTGGGATCTCGGACGAGCGCAGATACGCAGTATTTT CASSLGSRTSADTQYF
TRBJ2-2 TRBV2 - 16 - TGTGCCAGCAGTACTCCCCCTGCGGGAAACACCGGGGAGCTGTTTTTT CASSTPPAGNTGELFF
TRBJ2-3 TRBV19 once 15 TRBD2 TGTGCCAGTAGTGAACTAGCGGGAGGGCCCGGCAGGGAGTATTTT CASSELAGGPGREYF
TRBJ2-7 TRBV14 - 16 TRBD2 TGTGCCAGCAGCCAAGAGCCAGCGGGAGCAGTCCACGAGCAGTACTTC CASSQEPAGAVHEQYF
TRBJ2-5 TRBV29-1 - 13 - TGCAGCGTTGAAATACAGGGTGGTAGGTCCCAGTACTTC CSVEIQGGRSQYF
TRBJ2-5 TRBV2 - 13 - TGTGCCAGCAGCGAGGGACAAGGAGAGACCCAGTACTTC CASSEGQGETQYF
TRBJ1-5 TRBV2 - 11 - TGTGCCAGCAGTAGGTTTCAGGGGCAGCATTTT CASSRFQGQHF
TRBJ1-3 TRBV7-9 - 12 - TGTGCCAGCAACGGGGCCGGAAACACCATATATTTT CASNGAGNTIYF
TRBJ1-4 TRBV4-3 - 15 TRBD1 TGCGCCAGCAGCCAAGACAGGGGGCGTAGCGAAAAACTGTTTTTT CASSQDRGRSEKLFF
TRBJ2-2 TRBV5-1 once 14 - TGCGCCAGCAGCTTGTTTGGAAACACCGGGGAGCTGTTTTTT CASSLFGNTGELFF
TRBJ2-5 TRBV2 - 16 TRBD1 TGTGCCAGCAGCCACGGAGACAGGGGTTTCCAAGAGACCCAGTACTTC CASSHGDRGFQETQYF
TRBJ2-3 TRBV6-6 - 15 TRBD2 TGTGCCAGCAGTTCCCTACTAGCGAGCACAGATACGCAGTATTTT CASSSLLASTDTQYF
TRBJ2-5 TRBV19 - 13 - TGTGCCAGTAGTATTCAGGGTTTGGAGACCCAGTACTTC CASSIQGLETQYF
TRBJ2-5 TRBV6-6 - 13 - TGTGCCAGCAGTCCGGGGCGGGGAGAGACCCAGTACTTC CASSPGRGETQYF
TRBJ2-7 TRBV10-3 - 14 TRBD2 TGTGCCATCAACCCCGGGACTAGCCACTACGAGCAGTACTTC CAINPGTSHYEQYF
TRBJ2-5 TRBV19 - 14 TRBD1 TGTGCCAGTAGAGACAGGGGGCGGAGCGAGACCCAGTACTTC CASRDRGRSETQYF
TRBJ2-7 TRBV5-4 - 15 TRBD1 TGTGCCAGCAGTCGGACAGGGGGCGCTTTGTACGAGCAGTACTTC CASSRTGGALYEQYF
TRBJ2-7 TRBV18 - 15 TRBD2 TGTGCCAGCTCACAGGGGCGGGGGGTCTCCTACGAGCAGTACTTC CASSQGRGVSYEQYF
TRBJ2-3 TRBV5-1 - 14 TRBD1 TGCGCCAGCAGCTTGGGTCAGGGGGCTAATACGCAGTATTTT CASSLGQGANTQYF